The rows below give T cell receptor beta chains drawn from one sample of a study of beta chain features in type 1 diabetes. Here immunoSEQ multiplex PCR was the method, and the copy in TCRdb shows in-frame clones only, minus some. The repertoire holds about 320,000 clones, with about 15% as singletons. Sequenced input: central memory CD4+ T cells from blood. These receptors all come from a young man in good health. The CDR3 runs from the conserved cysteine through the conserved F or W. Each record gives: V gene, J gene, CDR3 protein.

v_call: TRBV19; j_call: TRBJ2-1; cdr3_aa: CARDTSGSRNEQFF
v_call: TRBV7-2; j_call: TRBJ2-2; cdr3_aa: CASSLLTANTGELFF
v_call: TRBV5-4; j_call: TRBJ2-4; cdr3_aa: CASSSRLAENIQYF
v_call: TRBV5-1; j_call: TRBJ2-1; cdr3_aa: CASSLLVGAAYNEQFF
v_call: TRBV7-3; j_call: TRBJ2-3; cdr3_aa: CASSFVAGGGTDTQYF
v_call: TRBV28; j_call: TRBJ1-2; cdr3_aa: CASTAPPGQKDGYTF
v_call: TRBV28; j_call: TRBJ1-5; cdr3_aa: CASSPLGDRGYQPQHF
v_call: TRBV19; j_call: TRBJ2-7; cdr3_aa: CASTSRSHEQYF
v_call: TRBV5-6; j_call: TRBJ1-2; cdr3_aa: CASSTDPNYGYTF
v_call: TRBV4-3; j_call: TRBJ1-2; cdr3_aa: CASSRQGYGYTF
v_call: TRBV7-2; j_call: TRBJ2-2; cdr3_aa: CASSLDRAVAGELFF
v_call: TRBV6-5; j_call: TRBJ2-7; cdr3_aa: CASSSRDTGSYEQYF
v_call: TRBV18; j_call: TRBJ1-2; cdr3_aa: CASSQNTNYGYTF
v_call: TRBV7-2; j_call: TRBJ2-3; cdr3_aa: CASSPGPKDTQYF
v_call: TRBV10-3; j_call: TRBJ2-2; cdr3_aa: CAIGGGDTGELFF
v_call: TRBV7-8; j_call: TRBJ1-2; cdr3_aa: CASSLARTGTLGYTF
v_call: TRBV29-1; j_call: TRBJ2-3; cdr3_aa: CSVEERGTDTQYF
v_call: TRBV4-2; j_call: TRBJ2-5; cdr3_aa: CASSHQGQELQETQYF